This T cell receptor beta chain was sequenced for a study of early T cells in non-severe SARS-CoV-2 infection. Study as a whole: Bulk RNA isolated from unsorted whole blood underwent sequencing; chains were not paired. Overall study findings and caveats: Clonotype matching in VDJdb favored anti-spike CD8 responses and did not capture private and CD4 specificities.

This clonotype was seen ten or more times. The antigen is undetermined. J gave up 4 bases and V 6 bases, and 3 bases lay outside the gene matches. Looked up from germline, CDR1 is MNHEY and CDR2 is SVGEGT. This CDR3 comprises 15 residues. Unique molecular identifiers (one per individual cDNA molecule) were attached. TCRdb reanalysed the 5' RACE reads using MiXCR and keeps one entry per CDR3 protein. Of about 39,000 distinct CDR3 sequences in the sample, around 6.8% are singletons; the top ten hold approximately 4.5%. This chain uses TRBV6-2 or TRBV6-3 with TRBJ2-1, with TRBD2 identical over 13 bases. The sequencing input was whole blood. The clonotype originates from an adult who was a healthcare worker with PCR-confirmed SARS-CoV-2 infection or an uninfected control (not recorded which). The CDR3 DNA sequence: TGTGCCAGCAGGGGACTAGCGGGGACTTACAATGAGCAGTTCTTC. It codes for CASRGLAGTYNEQFF.